This TCR beta chain appears in the sequencing data of a study of identical twins. One entry per CDR3 protein, called by TCRdb with MiXCR from the 5' RACE reads. The sample contains about 240,000 distinct CDR3 sequences, under 12% of which appear only once. Turning to this clonotype: Being one base from a much bigger clone, this may be a read error.

Sequencing was carried out using memory T cells sorted from blood. The TCR comes from a man aged 45 to 65 in good health.

CDR3 sequence reads: CAGSRAAGNFYF. As DNA, the CDR3 is TGTGCCGGCAGCCGGGCCGCGGGGAATTTTTACTTC. V is TRBV7-9 and J is TRBJ2-7; TRBD2 might be the D (6 bases). The CDR3 runs 12 residues. Germline V lookup: CDR1 SEHNR, CDR2 FQNEAQ (reference sequence).